A selection of T cell receptor beta chains follows, all from one sample in a study of blood T cell repertoires in COVID-19. Some clones are missing from TCRdb's copy, which holds only in-frame ones; the method was immunoSEQ multiplex PCR. The sample lists around 240,000 clones, roughly nine tenths occurring once. Sequenced material: PBMCs or T cells enriched from blood (not recorded which). The receptors were sampled from a human donor in a cohort exposed to, infected with or recovered from COVID-19 (not recorded which). The donor label of this sample is uncertain. The CDR3 runs from the conserved cysteine through the conserved F or W. Fields, in order: V gene, J gene, clone size, D gene, CDR3 DNA, CDR3 protein. A D gene is named only where the DNA matches it firmly. Size is omitted from some rows. Given values are once, few, many or a class for expanded clones.

TRBV7-9	TRBJ2-2	few	.	TGTGCCAGCAGCTTAGTCCAGGGAAGCGCCGGGGAGCTGTTTTTT	CASSLVQGSAGELFF
TRBV5-1	TRBJ2-7	.	.	TGCGCCAGCAGCTTGGGAGGGAATATGGCTTCAGACGAGCAGTACTTC	CASSLGGNMASDEQYF
TRBV5-1	TRBJ2-7	.	.	TGCGCCAGCAGCAATACAGGGCCCATCTACGAGCAGTACTTC	CASSNTGPIYEQYF
TRBV19	TRBJ1-2	.	.	TGTGCCAGTAGTATAGACAGGGTTCAGGGCTACACCTTC	CASSIDRVQGYTF
TRBV2	TRBJ2-2	.	TRBD2	TGTGCCAGCAGTGCCTCTATACAGCGGGGAGCGACCGGGGAGCTGTTTTTT	CASSASIQRGATGELFF
TRBV30	TRBJ2-5	.	.	TGTGCCTGGTCGTCGGACTACCAAGAGACCCAGTACTTC	CAWSSDYQETQYF
TRBV27	TRBJ1-6	.	.	TGTGCCAGCAGTTTGGAATTTGGGGGGAGGCATTCACCCCTCCACTTT	CASSLEFGGRHSPLHF
TRBV12-3/TRBV12-4	TRBJ1-2	.	.	TGTGCCAGCAGTTTAAGGGGGAACGGCTACACCTTC	CASSLRGNGYTF
TRBV10-2	TRBJ1-4	.	TRBD1	TGCGCCAGCAGTGATAGACAGGGCCGAACTGAAAAACTGTTTTTT	CASSDRQGRTEKLFF
TRBV4-1	TRBJ1-2	.	TRBD1	TGCGCCAGCAGCCAACACACAGGGGGCTCTAACTATGGCTACACCTTC	CASSQHTGGSNYGYTF
TRBV5-1	TRBJ1-3	.	.	TGCGCCAGCAGCCTCTCGCACAGGGTGACCTCCGGAAACACCATATATTTT	CASSLSHRVTSGNTIYF
TRBV4-1	TRBJ1-3	.	.	TGCGCCAGCAGCCAAGGGGGTAGGGGGGGATCTGGAAACACCATATATTTT	CASSQGGRGGSGNTIYF
TRBV5-1	TRBJ1-1	.	TRBD1	TGCGCCAGCAGCTTGGTGTCGGACAGGGAAGCTTTCTTT	CASSLVSDREAFF
TRBV12-5	TRBJ1-1	.	.	TGTGCTAGTGGTTTGGGGGGGGTGAACACTGAAGCTTTCTTT	CASGLGGVNTEAFF
TRBV5-1	TRBJ1-1	.	.	TGCGCCAGCAGCCTCGACAGGCCTATGAACACTGAAGCTTTCTTT	CASSLDRPMNTEAFF
TRBV27	TRBJ1-1	.	TRBD1	TGTGCCAGCAGTTCGACAGGGGAGTACACTGAAGCTTTCTTT	CASSSTGEYTEAFF
TRBV3-1/TRBV3-2	TRBJ1-2	.	TRBD1	TGTGCCAGCAGCCGGGGACAGTCTGGGGGTTATGGCTACACCTTC	CASSRGQSGGYGYTF
TRBV14	TRBJ1-4	.	.	TGTGCCAGCAGCCAAGAGGGTCGCGGTAATGAAAAACTGTTTTTT	CASSQEGRGNEKLFF
TRBV24-1	TRBJ2-5	.	TRBD2	TGTGCCACCAGTGCCCCCGGGGGGGAAGAGACCCAGTACTTC	CATSAPGGEETQYF
TRBV7-8	TRBJ2-1	.	.	TGTGCCAGCAGCTTAAACAGGGCTGGGGATGAGCAGTTCTTC	CASSLNRAGDEQFF
TRBV11-2	TRBJ1-2	.	.	TGTGCCAGCAGCTCCTTAACTACAGGGTTTAACTATGGCTACACCTTC	CASSSLTTGFNYGYTF
TRBV6-6	TRBJ2-3	.	.	TGTGCCAGCAGTCCAACGGCCGCTGGAACTACGGATACGCAGTATTTT	CASSPTAAGTTDTQYF
TRBV7-9	TRBJ1-5	few	.	TGTGCCAGCAGCTTAGAAGGCGGGCAGCCCCAGCATTTT	CASSLEGGQPQHF
TRBV19	TRBJ1-6	.	.	TGTGCCACCCGTGGGAAGGAGGGGAGCTCCTATAATTCACCCCTCCACTTT	CATRGKEGSSYNSPLHF
TRBV5-6	TRBJ1-1	.	TRBD1	TGTGCCAGCGGACAGGGGGCAAAGGGGGCTTTCTTT	CASGQGAKGAFF
TRBV7-8	TRBJ1-1	.	.	TGTGCCAGCAGCCGAGAGTGGGAGGGGCCTGAAGCTTTCTTT	CASSREWEGPEAFF
TRBV13	TRBJ2-5	few	TRBD2	TGTGCCAGCAGCTTAATCGGGGGGGCCGAGACCCAGTACTTC	CASSLIGGAETQYF
TRBV9	TRBJ2-3	once	TRBD1	TGTGCCAGCAGCGGAGACGTGACAGGGGGGGATACGCAGTATTTT	CASSGDVTGGDTQYF
TRBV30	TRBJ1-6	.	TRBD1	TGTGCCTGGGCGACAGGGAATAATTCACCCCTCCACTTT	CAWATGNNSPLHF
TRBV6-1	TRBJ1-5	.	.	TGTGCCAGCAGTGAAGCGGACAGAAATCAGCCCCAGCATTTT	CASSEADRNQPQHF
TRBV7-6	TRBJ1-1	once	.	TGTGCCAGCACCTCCCACTCAGGGCAGAAGATAAACACTGAAGCTTTCTTT	CASTSHSGQKINTEAFF
TRBV7-8	TRBJ2-7	.	.	TGTGCCAGCAGCTTAGGAGCAGGGGAGTACGAGCAGTACTTC	CASSLGAGEYEQYF
TRBV11-2	TRBJ2-1	once	.	TGTGCCAGCAGCTTAGGGGGCCGTGGAGGGGCTGAGCTCTACGGTGAGCAGTTCTTC	CASSLGGRGGAELYGEQFF
TRBV7-2	TRBJ1-2	.	.	TGTGCCAGCAGCTTAAGCCCCGGCGGCTACTATGGCTACACCTTC	CASSLSPGGYYGYTF
TRBV3-1/TRBV3-2	TRBJ2-1	.	TRBD1	TGTGCCAGCAGCCAGGCCCTAAGACAGGGCCACAATGAGCAGTTCTTC	CASSQALRQGHNEQFF